The 28 T cell receptor beta chains in this list originate from one sample, sequenced in a study of T-cell memory formation after mild COVID-19. TCRdb recomputed calls from the 5' RACE reads with MiXCR, one row per CDR3 protein. Here the sample spans about 120,000 distinct CDR3 sequences, roughly 15% being singletons. Sequenced: PBMCs or a T cell subset sorted from them (not recorded which). Receptors originate from an adult woman who had mild COVID-19 (a few samples of this study predate the infection). Cell type and time point are not known.

Concerning this clonotype: This may arise from a read error, as a much more abundant clone is one base away. This chain connects TRBV4-2 to TRBJ1-5; tentative D call: TRBD1 (5 bases). The CDR3 runs to 16 residues. Germline V gene data show CDR1 as LGHNA and CDR2 as YNFKEQ. V lost 3 bases, J lost 2 bases, and 14 bases lay in between. The CDR3 reads CASSHSTATGNQPQHF. The CDR3 nucleotides are TGTGCCAGCAGCCACTCGACAGCCACAGGCAATCAGCCCCAGCATTTT.

The chain is built from TRBV7-8 and TRBJ2-5, with a weak D call TRBD2 (6 bases). V gave up 4 bases and J gave up 2 bases, with 14 bases separating them. Per germline, CDR1 SGHVS and CDR2 FQNEAQ. The length of the CDR3 is 15 residues. The CDR3 coding sequence is TGTGCCAGCAGCTCCCGAACCGGGACTCAAGAGACCCAGTACTTC. Translated, it gives CASSSRTGTQETQYF.

V and J are TRBV5-4 and TRBJ2-5, with D possibly matching TRBD1 (6 bases). Trimming took 3 bases from V and 1 from J, leaving 10 bases between them. This CDR3 spans 14 amino acids. The germline V gene has CDR1 SGHNT and CDR2 YYREEE (reference sequence). The CDR3 nucleotides read TGTGCCAGCAGCTCGGGACACATCCAAGAGACCCAGTACTTC. This encodes CASSSGHIQETQYF.

This clonotype was seen more than once but under ten times. The chain uses TRBV15 and TRBJ1-1; the D is unclear. CDR1 and CDR2 (germline): LNHNV, YYDKDF (reference sequence). The CDR3 covers 17 residues. V was shortened by 5 bases and J by 0 bases, with 19 bases between the two germline ends. CDR3 sequence (DNA): TGTGCCACCAGCTTGGTTCCGGACGGGGATCTGAACACTGAAGCTTTCTTT. Translation gives CATSLVPDGDLNTEAFF.

This clonotype was observed a handful of times. The rearrangement joins TRBV5-1 to TRBJ2-2, with no clear D. CDR3 size: 13 residues. The ends were cut back, 4 bases at V and 3 bases at J, with 7 bases in the middle. Per the germline V gene, CDR1 is SGHRS and CDR2 is YFSETQ. CDR3 coding DNA: TGCGCCAGCAGCACTCCTCACACCGGGGAGCTGTTTTTT. Translated, it gives CASSTPHTGELFF.

CDR3 sequence (DNA): TGTGCCAGCAGCCCCATGGTGCCGGGGAACACCGGGGAGCTGTTTTTT. Protein: CASSPMVPGNTGELFF. The chain uses TRBV7-2 and TRBJ2-2; the D is unclear. Germline CDR1 reads SGHTA; CDR2 reads FQGNSA. V was pared by 5 bases and J by 1 base, with 14 bases between. This CDR3 is built from 16 residues.

The rearrangement uses TRBV5-1 and TRBJ2-7; D uncertain. Germline V gene lookup returns CDR1 SGHRS and CDR2 YFSETQ. Trimming took off 1 base at V and 1 base at J, with 9 bases between the two ends. The length of the CDR3 is 14 residues. The CDR3 DNA reads as TGCGCCAGCAGCTTGCAAGCAGGTTCCTACGAGCAGTACTTC. Translation gives CASSLQAGSYEQYF.

A note on this clonotype: The junction and the germline gene differ at one end; a read error may be behind it. The chain joins TRBV24-1 to TRBJ2-1; TRBD1 aligns across 12 bases. CDR1 KGHDR and CDR2 SFDVKD come from the germline V gene. CDR3 length: 12 amino acids. Written as DNA, the CDR3 is TGTGCCACCAGTGATCCGGGACAGGGGGCTACTTTC. Its translation is CATSDPGQGATF.

Only a few counts were recorded for this clonotype. The chain joins TRBV18 to TRBJ2-7, with D maybe TRBD2 (7 bases). Trimming pared 3 bases from V and 3 bases from J, leaving 12 bases between. The CDR3 has 14 amino acids. Germline V CDR1 and CDR2: KGHSH, LQKENI. This CDR3 is CASSPREGDYEQYF. In DNA form, the CDR3 reads TGTGCCAGCTCACCTAGGGAGGGGGACTACGAGCAGTACTTC.

This clonotype appeared a few times. J is TRBJ2-5 and V is TRBV3-1; D possibly corresponds to TRBD1 (5 bases). The CDR3 runs 13 residues. V gave up 0 bases and J gave up 5 bases, with 7 bases separating them. The germline CDR1 and CDR2 sequences are LGHDT and YNNKEL (reference sequence). CDR3 sequence (DNA): TGTGCCAGCAGCCAAGACAAGGGGGAGACCCAGTACTTC. Amino acids: CASSQDKGETQYF.

This clonotype appeared a few times. This sequence joins TRBV24-1 and TRBJ2-5; D gene unclear. The V end lost 4 bases, the J end lost 5 bases, and 10 bases lay between the germline ends. This CDR3 has 13 amino acids. In germline, CDR1 is KGHDR, CDR2 SFDVKD. The CDR3 region has the DNA TGTGCCACCAGTGACCAGGTCCGGGAGACCCAGTACTTC. Protein product: CATSDQVRETQYF.

This clonotype was seen more than once but under ten times. This rearrangement joins TRBV7-9 to TRBJ2-2; tentatively, D is TRBD2 (5 bases). The CDR3 is 15 amino acids. V dropped 3 bases and J dropped 4 bases, with 12 bases sitting between them. CDR1 is SEHNR and CDR2 is FQNEAQ in the germline V gene (reference sequence). In DNA, the CDR3 is TGTGCCAGCAGCTTTGGAAGCGCGGGCACCGGGGAGCTGTTTTTT. As protein: CASSFGSAGTGELFF.

The genes are TRBV7-3 and TRBJ2-5; D is ambiguous. V gave up 1 base and J gave up 4 bases, with 13 bases separating them. Germline V gene lookup returns CDR1 SGHTA and CDR2 FQGTGA. The CDR3 runs to 15 residues. The CDR3 region is CASSLMSARSETQYF. CDR3 coding DNA: TGTGCCAGCAGCTTAATGTCGGCTAGGTCAGAGACCCAGTACTTC.

In this sample, this clonotype turned up a few times. The V call is TRBV7-6, the J call TRBJ2-3; 8 bases match TRBD2. Germline V gene data show CDR1 as SGHVS and CDR2 as FNYEAQ. J lost 3 bases, V lost 4 bases, and 9 bases had no gene match. This CDR3 contains 16 residues. In DNA form, the CDR3 reads TGTGCCAGCAGCTCCCCCGGGAGGGCCACGACAGATACGCAGTATTTT. Protein product: CASSSPGRATTDTQYF.

In its sample, this clonotype was seen once. The CDR3 region has the DNA TGCGCCAGCAGCTTGGGACAGGGGGCAGAACAGCCCCAGCATTTT. Its translation: CASSLGQGAEQPQHF. The V and J genes are TRBV5-1 and TRBJ1-5, with 10 bases aligning to TRBD1. Germline V gives CDR1 SGHRS, CDR2 YFSETQ. Losses at the gene ends were 0 bases for V and 7 bases for J; bases not matched to a gene: 4. This CDR3 spans 15 amino acids.

This clonotype was detected only a few times. The V call is TRBV4-3, the J call TRBJ2-3; no firm D call. The CDR3 has 14 amino acids. Looked up from germline, CDR1 is LGHNA and CDR2 is YSLEER. Deletions cut 1 base from V and 4 bases from J, with 9 bases between. DNA of the CDR3: TGCGCCAGCAGCCAAGGCCTAACAGCAGATACGCAGTATTTT. Its translation: CASSQGLTADTQYF.

J is TRBJ2-7 and V is TRBV13, with 10 positions matching TRBD2. CDR3 length: 15 amino acids. The J segment lost 5 bases and the V segment lost 3 bases, leaving 7 bases of the junction unmatched. CDR1 and CDR2 (germline): PRHDT, FYEKMQ (reference sequence). CDR3 DNA: TGTGCCAGCAGCTTCCTAGCGGGGGCGAGGGACGAGCAGTACTTC. It codes for CASSFLAGARDEQYF.

This clonotype was detected many times. V and J are TRBV20-1 and TRBJ2-7; either TRBD1 or TRBD2 may fit D (6 bases each). CDR3 length: 15 residues. The ends were cut back, 6 bases at V and 1 base at J, with 19 bases in the middle. CDR1 and CDR2 (germline): DFQATT, SNEGSKA (reference sequence). The CDR3, as DNA: TGCAGTGCCCCTCTGACAGGAGGGGGATCCTACGAGCAGTACTTC. It encodes CSAPLTGGGSYEQYF.

This clonotype was detected only a few times. The V call is TRBV12-3 or TRBV12-4, the J call TRBJ2-1; 8 positions agree with TRBD2. CDR3 length: 14 amino acids. The junction had 5 bases not matched to a gene; V was cut back by 3 bases and J by 7 bases. Written as DNA, the CDR3 is TGTGCCAGCAGTTTGGGGACTAGATGGAATGAGCAGTTCTTC. It codes for CASSLGTRWNEQFF.

The V gene is TRBV2, the J gene TRBJ2-7; 15 nucleotides align to TRBD2. Per the germline V gene, CDR1 is SNHLY and CDR2 is FYNNEI. V gave up 6 bases and J gave up 4 bases; unmatched junction bases: 4. CDR3 length: 15 amino acids. The CDR3 sequence: CASRGGTSGRYEQYF. The CDR3 DNA is TGTGCCAGCAGGGGGGGGACTAGCGGGAGGTACGAGCAGTACTTC. The complete variable domain, with remaining parts taken from reference TRBV2 and TRBJ2-7, reads EPEVTQTPSHQVTQMGQEVILRCVPISNHLYFYWYRQILGQKVEFLVSFYNNEISEKSEIFDDQFSVERPDGSNFTLKIRSTKLEDSAMYFCASRGGTSGRYEQYFGPGTRLTVT.

The V gene is TRBV6-5, the J gene TRBJ2-7; TRBD2 might be the D (6 bases). This CDR3 comprises 14 residues. Between the trimmed V and J ends, which lost 4 bases and 2 bases, there was a span of 12 bases. Germline assignment: CDR1 MNHEY and CDR2 SVGAGI. CDR3 sequence reads: CASSFGGSAYEQYF. The CDR3 DNA reads as TGTGCCAGCAGTTTTGGGGGGAGCGCCTACGAGCAGTACTTC.

The chain carries TRBV12-3 or TRBV12-4 and TRBJ2-2; 7 bases are shared with TRBD1. This CDR3 has 18 amino acids. The V segment lost 3 bases and the J segment 3 bases; nucleotides outside the gene matches: 13. CDR3 in DNA: TGTGCCAGCAGTTTCGGCGCCTTTCGGCAGGGGGACACCGGGGAGCTGTTTTTT. This gives the protein CASSFGAFRQGDTGELFF.

This clonotype turned up a few times. This chain links TRBV6-2 or TRBV6-3 with TRBJ2-7; 11 positions match TRBD2. The CDR3 is made up of 15 amino acids. V shed 2 bases, J shed 2 bases, and the junction held 2 bases outside the gene matches. The V gene's germline CDR1 is MNHEY and CDR2 SVGEGT. Here the CDR3 DNA reads TGTGCCAGCAGTTACGGACTAGCGGGTGCCTACGAGCAGTACTTC. It specifies CASSYGLAGAYEQYF.

V and J are TRBV3-1 and TRBJ1-2, with D possibly being TRBD1 (6 bases). Germline values: CDR1 LGHDT, CDR2 YNNKEL (reference sequence). The V end lost 0 bases, the J end lost 2 bases, and 16 bases lay between the germline ends. CDR3 size: 17 residues. The DNA for the CDR3 is TGTGCCAGCAGCCAAGATTGGGCAGGGGCGAGGAACTATGGCTACACCTTC. Protein sequence: CASSQDWAGARNYGYTF. Full variable domain (rest looked up from reference TRBV3-1 and TRBJ1-2): DTAVSQTPKYLVTQMGNDKSIKCEQNLGHDTMYWYKQDSKKFLKIMFSYNNKELIINETVPNRFSPKSPDKAHLNLHINSLELGDSAVYFCASSQDWAGARNYGYTFGSGTRLTVV.

In this sample, this clonotype turned up a few times. The rearrangement links TRBV20-1 to TRBJ2-3; 7 nucleotides match TRBD1. The CDR3 is 14 residues long. The germline V gene encodes CDR1 DFQATT and CDR2 SNEGSKA (reference sequence). Trimming at V came to 2 bases and at J to 4 bases, leaving 6 bases not matched to a gene. CDR3 sequence (DNA): TGCAGTGCTAGATCGGCAGGGGGTTCAGATACGCAGTATTTT. Protein product: CSARSAGGSDTQYF.

This clonotype was seen only a few times. This chain connects TRBV15 to TRBJ2-1; possibly TRBD1 or TRBD2 for D (6 bases each). This CDR3 region has 13 residues. Deletions cut 11 bases from V and 9 bases from J, with 20 bases between. Germline assignment: CDR1 LNHNV and CDR2 YYDKDF (reference sequence). This CDR3 reads CALGGRPGGEQFF. The CDR3 DNA reads TGTGCCTTAGGGGGGAGGCCCGGGGGTGAGCAGTTCTTC.

This clonotype has just a few counts. J is TRBJ2-1 and V is TRBV7-6, with 9 nucleotides matching TRBD2. The CDR3 loop spans 16 amino acids. The J segment lost 1 base and the V segment lost 5 bases, leaving 6 bases of the junction unmatched. CDR1 is SGHVS, CDR2 FNYEAQ, per germline. CDR3 amino acids: CASSPWREGSYNEQFF. As DNA, the CDR3 is TGTGCCAGCAGCCCATGGCGGGAGGGATCCTACAATGAGCAGTTCTTC. Full variable domain (remainder filled in from reference TRBV7-6 and TRBJ2-1): GAGVSQSPRYKVTKRGQDVALRCDPISGHVSLYWYRQALGQGPEFLTYFNYEAQQDKSGLPNDRFSAERPEGSISTLTIQRTEQRDSAMYRCASSPWREGSYNEQFFGPGTRLTVL.

This chain links TRBV20-1 with TRBJ2-7; D is ambiguous. CDR3 length: 15 residues. The ends were cut back, 4 bases at V and 2 bases at J, with 18 bases in the middle. Germline V gene data show CDR1 as DFQATT and CDR2 as SNEGSKA (reference sequence). The CDR3 DNA follows: TGCAGTGCTACTAGAGAGAGTGGTTCAACCTACGAGCAGTACTTC. This codes for CSATRESGSTYEQYF.